This entry lists 20 T cell receptor beta chains sequenced from one sample in a study of T-cell memory formation after mild COVID-19. TCRdb redid the calling of the 5' RACE reads with MiXCR, one entry per CDR3 protein. This sample has 250,000 to 400,000 distinct CDR3 sequences, with more than 13% found just once. The sample was PBMCs or a T cell subset sorted from them (not recorded which). These receptors came from a man aged 18 to 30 who had mild COVID-19 (a few samples of this study predate the infection). Cell type and time point are not known.

This chain uses TRBV7-2 with TRBJ1-2; no definite D call. The CDR3 is made up of 16 amino acids. V lost 5 bases, J lost 4 bases, and 20 bases lay in between. CDR1 is SGHTA and CDR2 is FQGNSA in the germline V gene. CDR3 protein: CASSPGLGQLGYGYTF. CDR3 in DNA: TGTGCCAGCAGCCCGGGCTTAGGGCAGCTAGGCTATGGCTACACCTTC.

The chain combines TRBV7-9 with TRBJ1-2, with D possibly being TRBD1 (6 bases). The germline V gene has CDR1 SEHNR and CDR2 FQNEAQ (reference sequence). V gave up 1 base and J gave up 6 bases, with 9 bases separating them. The CDR3 loop spans 13 amino acids. CDR3 amino acids: CASSLVAGDGYTF. The CDR3 nucleotides are TGTGCCAGCAGCTTAGTTGCAGGGGATGGCTACACCTTC.

A few counts support this clonotype. The rearrangement joins TRBV4-1 to TRBJ2-1; 9 positions match TRBD1. Germline CDR1 is MGHRA and CDR2 is YSYEKL. The CDR3 totals 17 residues. V lost 1 base, J lost 8 bases, and 12 bases stayed unmatched. DNA for the CDR3: TGCGCCAGCAGCCAAGGTTGGGACAGGGCAGTCAGGGATGAGCAGTTCTTC. Its protein is CASSQGWDRAVRDEQFF.

The rearrangement uses TRBV7-9 and TRBJ2-7; D call uncertain. In germline, CDR1 is SEHNR, CDR2 FQNEAQ (reference sequence). V lost 5 bases and J 3 bases, leaving 8 bases between the germline ends. The CDR3 spans 12 residues. The CDR3 loop is CASSTTFYEQYF. The CDR3 nucleotides read TGTGCCAGCAGCACGACATTCTACGAGCAGTACTTC. Based on the CDR3 plus reference TRBV7-9 and TRBJ2-7, the full variable domain is DTGVSQNPRHKITKRGQNVTFRCDPISEHNRLYWYRQTLGQGPEFLTYFQNEAQLEKSRLLSDRFSAERPKGSFSTLEIQRTEQGDSAMYLCASSTTFYEQYFGPGTRLTVT.

This clonotype has only a few counts. This CDR3 is CASSRLPGQSYQPQHF. In nucleotides, the CDR3 is TGTGCCAGCAGCAGGCTTCCGGGACAGAGTTATCAGCCCCAGCATTTT. The chain employs TRBV6-2 or TRBV6-3 and TRBJ1-5; TRBD1 matches 7 bases. Losses at the gene ends were 6 bases for V and 5 bases for J; bases not matched to a gene: 13. CDR3 length: 16 residues. Germline V gene sequence: CDR1 MNHEY, CDR2 SVGEGT.

CDR3 coding DNA: TGTGCCAGCAGTCAGCTGGGTAGCAATCAGCCCCAGCATTTT. Amino acid sequence: CASSQLGSNQPQHF. This sequence joins TRBV6-1 and TRBJ1-5; D is unresolved. This CDR3 is built from 14 residues. CDR1 is MNHNS and CDR2 is SASEGT in the germline V gene. V lost 5 bases, J lost 0 bases, and 8 bases lay in between.

This rearrangement joins TRBV18 to TRBJ2-7; 7 bases map to TRBD1. Unmatched junction bases numbered 7, after V lost 3 bases and J lost 2 bases. CDR1 is KGHSH, CDR2 LQKENI, per germline. There are 15 residues in the CDR3. CDR3 sequence reads: CASSPQTGMAYEQYF. The CDR3 nucleotides are TGTGCCAGCTCACCCCAGACAGGGATGGCCTACGAGCAGTACTTC.

The rearrangement joins TRBV4-1 to TRBJ2-7; D is undetermined. V lost 0 bases to trimming and J lost 4 bases, with 7 bases between them. Germline CDR1 MGHRA, CDR2 YSYEKL. This CDR3 has 13 amino acids. CDR3 residues: CASSQDLGYEQYF. The CDR3 DNA reads TGCGCCAGCAGCCAAGATCTCGGTTACGAGCAGTACTTC.

This clonotype was detected only a few times. V usage is TRBV7-2 and J usage is TRBJ2-1; 7 bases are a match to TRBD2. In germline, CDR1 is SGHTA, CDR2 FQGNSA. V shed 4 bases and J 9 bases; nucleotides not matched to a gene: 9. CDR3 length equals 14 residues. The CDR3 protein is CASSSSLERGEQFF. Written as DNA, the CDR3 is TGTGCCAGCAGCTCGTCCCTCGAGCGGGGTGAGCAGTTCTTC.

This clonotype was picked up a small number of times. The CDR3: CASSLETDSLGYTF. CDR3 DNA sequence: TGTGCCAGCAGCTTAGAGACAGATTCTCTTGGCTACACCTTC. This chain links TRBV7-9 with TRBJ1-2, with D tentatively TRBD1 (5 bases). The CDR3 consists of 14 residues. V shed 1 base and J shed 7 bases, with 13 bases lying between them. Germline V CDR1 and CDR2: SEHNR, FQNEAQ (reference sequence). Combining the CDR3 with reference TRBV7-9 and TRBJ1-2 gives the whole variable domain DTGVSQNPRHKITKRGQNVTFRCDPISEHNRLYWYRQTLGQGPEFLTYFQNEAQLEKSRLLSDRFSAERPKGSFSTLEIQRTEQGDSAMYLCASSLETDSLGYTFGSGTRLTVV.

This chain joins TRBV29-1 and TRBJ2-3, with D unclear. The germline V gene has CDR1 SQVTM and CDR2 ANQGSEA. The CDR3 has 13 residues. Trimming shortened V by 1 base and J by 2 bases, and 7 bases separated the two germline ends. Written as DNA, the CDR3 is TGCAGCGTTGAAGGGAGTTACACAGATACGCAGTATTTT. This sequence encodes CSVEGSYTDTQYF.

The chain employs TRBV12-3 or TRBV12-4 and TRBJ2-7; 7 positions match TRBD1. With 5 bases clipped from V and 6 bases from J, the junction kept 4 bases outside the gene matches. The CDR3 runs 12 residues. The CDR3 loop is CASSGDSIEQYF. The DNA of the CDR3 is TGTGCCAGCAGTGGGGACAGCATCGAGCAGTACTTC.

This clonotype was counted between two and nine times. This CDR3 is CASWGSGELFF. The DNA for the CDR3 is TGCGCCAGCTGGGGCAGCGGGGAGCTGTTTTTT. This chain uses TRBV5-1 with TRBJ2-2; D might be TRBD1 (5 bases). The CDR3 covers 11 residues. Germline V gene data show CDR1 as SGHRS and CDR2 as YFSETQ. The germline V and J ends were trimmed by 7 bases and 7 bases, with 8 bases remaining between them.

This clonotype was recorded at least ten times. This chain connects TRBV5-1 to TRBJ2-7, with TRBD1 matching over 9 bases. The CDR3 loop spans 15 amino acids. Trimming took 4 bases from V and 9 from J; bases not matched to a gene: 14. Per the germline V gene, CDR1 is SGHRS and CDR2 is YFSETQ. The CDR3 here is CASSLDRGGLGGQYF. The CDR3 nucleotides are TGCGCCAGCAGCCTGGACAGGGGAGGCCTTGGGGGGCAGTACTTC.

A few counts support this clonotype. V usage is TRBV5-4 and J usage is TRBJ2-7, with 8 bases matching TRBD1. J was trimmed by 5 bases and V by 0 bases; bases with no gene match: 10. The CDR3 sequence is 16 residues long. The germline V gene has CDR1 SGHNT and CDR2 YYREEE (reference sequence). The CDR3 here is CASSLVRGQVVDEQYV. The CDR3, as DNA: TGTGCCAGCAGCTTGGTTCGGGGACAGGTGGTCGACGAGCAGTACGTC.

This clonotype was recorded a few times. The V gene is TRBV11-2, the J gene TRBJ2-3, with TRBD2 identical over 15 bases. The CDR3 length is 18 residues. Germline loops: CDR1 SGHAT, CDR2 FQNNGV. V shed 6 bases, J shed 0 bases, and the junction held 7 bases outside the gene matches. As DNA, the CDR3 is TGTGCCAGCAGGCAGGGACTAGCGGGGGGTGCTAGCACAGATACGCAGTATTTT. It translates to CASRQGLAGGASTDTQYF.

The rearrangement links TRBV11-2 to TRBJ2-3; D may be TRBD2 (6 bases). Between the trimmed V and J ends, which lost 5 bases and 6 bases, there was a span of 15 bases. The CDR3 is 14 amino acids. Germline V lookup: CDR1 SGHAT, CDR2 FQNNGV. The CDR3 here is CASSRRGLRDTQYF. DNA for the CDR3: TGTGCCAGCAGCCGGAGGGGACTCCGGGATACGCAGTATTTT.

This clonotype was counted ten times or more. J is TRBJ2-1 and V is TRBV6-6; 12 positions agree with TRBD2. Germline CDR1 and CDR2: MNHNY and SVGAGI (reference sequence). The CDR3 runs to 16 residues. The ends lost 4 bases at V and 1 base at J; junction bases unmatched: 2. In DNA, the CDR3 is TGTGCCAGCAGTTCCGGACTAGCGGGGTCCTACAATGAGCAGTTCTTC. It codes for CASSSGLAGSYNEQFF.

This clonotype has just a few counts. This sequence joins TRBV6-5 and TRBJ1-1; the match to TRBD1 covers 7 bases. The trim removed 0 bases at V and 2 bases at J, leaving 9 bases unmatched. From germline, CDR1 is MNHEY and CDR2 SVGAGI. The CDR3 has 17 residues. For the CDR3, the DNA is TGTGCCAGCAGTTACTCTACGACAGGGCATGTCAACACTGAAGCTTTCTTT. Translation gives CASSYSTTGHVNTEAFF.

The chain employs TRBV4-3 and TRBJ1-4; weak D call: TRBD1 (6 bases). From germline, CDR1 is LGHNA and CDR2 YSLEER. Trimming shortened V by 1 base and J by 4 bases, and 10 bases separated the two germline ends. The CDR3 extends over 15 amino acids. This CDR3 reads CASSQGTAGNEKLFF. The CDR3 DNA is TGCGCCAGCAGCCAAGGGACAGCGGGTAATGAAAAACTGTTTTTT.